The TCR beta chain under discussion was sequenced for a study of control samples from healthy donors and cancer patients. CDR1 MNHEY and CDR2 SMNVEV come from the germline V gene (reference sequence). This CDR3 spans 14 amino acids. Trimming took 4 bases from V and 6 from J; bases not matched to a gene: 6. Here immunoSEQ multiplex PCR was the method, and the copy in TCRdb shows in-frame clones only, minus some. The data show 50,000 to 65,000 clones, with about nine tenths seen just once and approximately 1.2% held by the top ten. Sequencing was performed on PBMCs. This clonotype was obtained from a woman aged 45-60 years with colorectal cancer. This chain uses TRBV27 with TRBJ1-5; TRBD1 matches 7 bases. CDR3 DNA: TGTGCCAGCAGTTCAGGGCAGGGGGGTCAGCCCCAGCATTTT. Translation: CASSSGQGGQPQHF.